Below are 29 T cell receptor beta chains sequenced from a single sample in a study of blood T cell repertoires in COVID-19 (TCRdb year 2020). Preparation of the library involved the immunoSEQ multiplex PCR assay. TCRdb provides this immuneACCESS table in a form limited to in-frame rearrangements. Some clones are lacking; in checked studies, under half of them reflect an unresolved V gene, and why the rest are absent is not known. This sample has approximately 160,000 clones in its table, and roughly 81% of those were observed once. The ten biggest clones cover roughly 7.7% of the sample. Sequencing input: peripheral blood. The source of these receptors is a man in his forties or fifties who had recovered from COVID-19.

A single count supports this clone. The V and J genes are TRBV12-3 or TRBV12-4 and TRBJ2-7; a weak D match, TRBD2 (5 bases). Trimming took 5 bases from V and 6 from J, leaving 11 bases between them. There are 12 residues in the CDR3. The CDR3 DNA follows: TGTGCCAGCAGTACTAGTGGTGTCGAGCAGTACTTC. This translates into CASSTSGVEQYF.

The CDR3 loop is CASNTLGGEANTGELFF. CDR3 in DNA: TGTGCCAGCAATACTCTCGGGGGAGAGGCGAACACCGGGGAGCTGTTTTTT. V is TRBV5-6 and J is TRBJ2-2; D possibly corresponds to TRBD2 (6 bases). Germline loops: CDR1 SGHDT, CDR2 YYEEEE. Trimming removed 6 bases at V and 0 bases at J, with 18 bases between. The CDR3 totals 17 residues.

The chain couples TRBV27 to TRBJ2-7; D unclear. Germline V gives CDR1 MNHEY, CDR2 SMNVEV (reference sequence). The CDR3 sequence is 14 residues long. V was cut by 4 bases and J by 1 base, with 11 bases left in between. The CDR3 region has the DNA TGTGCCAGCAGTTCCAGGTTCCCATCCTACGAGCAGTACTTC. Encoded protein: CASSSRFPSYEQYF.

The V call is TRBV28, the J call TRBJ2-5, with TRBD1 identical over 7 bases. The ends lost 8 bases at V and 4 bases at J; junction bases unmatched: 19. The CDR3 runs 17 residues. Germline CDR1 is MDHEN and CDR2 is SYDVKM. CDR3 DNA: TGTGCCAGCGCTACTATAGACAGGGCCGAACTAGGAGAGACCCAGTACTTC. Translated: CASATIDRAELGETQYF.

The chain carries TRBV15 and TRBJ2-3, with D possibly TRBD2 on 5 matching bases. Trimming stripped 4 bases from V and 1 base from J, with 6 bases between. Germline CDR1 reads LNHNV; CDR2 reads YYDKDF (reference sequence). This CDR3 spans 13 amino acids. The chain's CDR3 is CATSKRGTDTQYF. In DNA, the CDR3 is TGTGCCACCAGCAAGAGGGGCACAGATACGCAGTATTTT.

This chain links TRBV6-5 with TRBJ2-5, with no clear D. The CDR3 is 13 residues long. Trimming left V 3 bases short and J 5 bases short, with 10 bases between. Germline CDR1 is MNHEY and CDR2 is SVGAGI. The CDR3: CASSYSGRETQYF. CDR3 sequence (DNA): TGTGCCAGCAGTTATTCGGGTAGGGAGACCCAGTACTTC.

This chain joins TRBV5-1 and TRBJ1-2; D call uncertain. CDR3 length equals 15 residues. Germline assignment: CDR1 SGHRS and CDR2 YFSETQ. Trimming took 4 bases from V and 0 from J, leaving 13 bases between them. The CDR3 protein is CASSVGLLANYGYTF. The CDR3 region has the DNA TGCGCCAGCAGCGTTGGACTGCTCGCTAACTATGGCTACACCTTC.

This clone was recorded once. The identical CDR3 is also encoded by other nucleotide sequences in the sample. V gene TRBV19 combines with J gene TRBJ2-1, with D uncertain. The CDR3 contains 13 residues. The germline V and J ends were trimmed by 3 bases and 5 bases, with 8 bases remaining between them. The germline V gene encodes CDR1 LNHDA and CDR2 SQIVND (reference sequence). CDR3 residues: CASSMGQNNEQFF. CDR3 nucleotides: TGTGCCAGTAGTATGGGCCAGAACAATGAGCAGTTCTTC.

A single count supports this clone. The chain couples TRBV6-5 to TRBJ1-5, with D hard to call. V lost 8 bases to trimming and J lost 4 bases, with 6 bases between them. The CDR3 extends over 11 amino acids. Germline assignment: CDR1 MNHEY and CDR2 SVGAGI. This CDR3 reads CASGGNQPQHF. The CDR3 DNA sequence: TGTGCCAGCGGCGGGAATCAGCCCCAGCATTTT.

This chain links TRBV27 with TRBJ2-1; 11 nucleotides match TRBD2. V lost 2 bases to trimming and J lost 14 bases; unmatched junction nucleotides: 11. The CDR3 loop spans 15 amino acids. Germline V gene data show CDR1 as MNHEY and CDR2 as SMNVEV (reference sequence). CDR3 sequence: CASSLSRLAGGPEFF. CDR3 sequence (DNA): TGTGCCAGCAGTTTAAGCAGGTTAGCGGGAGGGCCCGAGTTCTTC.

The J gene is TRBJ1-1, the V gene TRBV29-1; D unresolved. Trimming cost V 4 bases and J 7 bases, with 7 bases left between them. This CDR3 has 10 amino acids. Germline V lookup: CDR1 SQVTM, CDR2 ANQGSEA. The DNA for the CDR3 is TGCAGCGTTGGGGAGTTTGAAGCTTTCTTT. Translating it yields CSVGEFEAFF.

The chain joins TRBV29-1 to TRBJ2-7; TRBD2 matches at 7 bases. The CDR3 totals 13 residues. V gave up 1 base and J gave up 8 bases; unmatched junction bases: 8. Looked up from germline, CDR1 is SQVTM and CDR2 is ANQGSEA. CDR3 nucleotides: TGCAGCGTTGAAGTAGGGAGGGTTTCCCAGCAGTACTTC. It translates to CSVEVGRVSQQYF.

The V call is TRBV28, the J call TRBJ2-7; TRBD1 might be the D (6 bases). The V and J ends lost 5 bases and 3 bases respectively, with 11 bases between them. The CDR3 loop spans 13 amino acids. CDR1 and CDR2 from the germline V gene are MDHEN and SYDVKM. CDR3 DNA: TGTGCCAGCAGTCTTTCAGGGGACTACGAGCAGTACTTC. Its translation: CASSLSGDYEQYF.

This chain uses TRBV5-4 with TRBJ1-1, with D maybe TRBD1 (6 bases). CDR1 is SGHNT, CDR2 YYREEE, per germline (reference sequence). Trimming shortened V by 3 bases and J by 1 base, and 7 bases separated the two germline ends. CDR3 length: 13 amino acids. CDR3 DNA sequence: TGTGCCAGCAGCTCGGGACAGAACACTGAAGCTTTCTTT. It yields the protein CASSSGQNTEAFF.

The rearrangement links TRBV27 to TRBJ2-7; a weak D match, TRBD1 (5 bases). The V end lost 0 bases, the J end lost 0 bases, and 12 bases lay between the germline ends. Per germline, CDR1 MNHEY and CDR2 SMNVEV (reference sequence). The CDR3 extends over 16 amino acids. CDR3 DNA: TGTGCCAGCAGTTTATCGAGGACACAGAGCTCCTACGAGCAGTACTTC. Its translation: CASSLSRTQSSYEQYF.

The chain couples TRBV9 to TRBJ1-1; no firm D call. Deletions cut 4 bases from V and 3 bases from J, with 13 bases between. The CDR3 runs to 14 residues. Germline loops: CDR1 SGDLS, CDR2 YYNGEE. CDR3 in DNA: TGTGCCAGCAGCCCTTCCGAGATCGACACTGAAGCTTTCTTT. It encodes CASSPSEIDTEAFF.

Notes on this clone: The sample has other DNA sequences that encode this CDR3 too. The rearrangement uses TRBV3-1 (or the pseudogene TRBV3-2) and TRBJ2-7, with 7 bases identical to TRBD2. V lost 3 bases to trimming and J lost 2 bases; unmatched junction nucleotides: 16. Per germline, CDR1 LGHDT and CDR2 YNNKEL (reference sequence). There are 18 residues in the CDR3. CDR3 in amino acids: CASSQIHGSGGDTYEQYF. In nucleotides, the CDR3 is TGTGCCAGCAGCCAGATACACGGCAGTGGGGGGGATACCTACGAGCAGTACTTC.

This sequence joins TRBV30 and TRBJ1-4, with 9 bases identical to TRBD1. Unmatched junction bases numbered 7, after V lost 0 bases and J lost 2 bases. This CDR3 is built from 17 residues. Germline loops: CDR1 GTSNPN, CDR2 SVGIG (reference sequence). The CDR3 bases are TGTGCCTGGAGTGTACGTTACAGGGGGCGGACTAATGAAAAACTGTTTTTT. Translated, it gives CAWSVRYRGRTNEKLFF.

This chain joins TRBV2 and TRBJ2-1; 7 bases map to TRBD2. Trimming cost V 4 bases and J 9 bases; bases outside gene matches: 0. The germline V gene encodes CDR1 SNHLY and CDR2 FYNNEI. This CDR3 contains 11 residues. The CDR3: CASSGGGEQFF. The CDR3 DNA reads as TGTGCCAGCAGTGGGGGGGGTGAGCAGTTCTTC.

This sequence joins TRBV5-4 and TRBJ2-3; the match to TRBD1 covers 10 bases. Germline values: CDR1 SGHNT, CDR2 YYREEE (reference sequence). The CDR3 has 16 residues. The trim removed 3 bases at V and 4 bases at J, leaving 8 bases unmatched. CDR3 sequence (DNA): TGTGCCAGCAGCTCCTGGACAGGGGGTTCCCCAGATACGCAGTATTTT. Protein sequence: CASSSWTGGSPDTQYF.

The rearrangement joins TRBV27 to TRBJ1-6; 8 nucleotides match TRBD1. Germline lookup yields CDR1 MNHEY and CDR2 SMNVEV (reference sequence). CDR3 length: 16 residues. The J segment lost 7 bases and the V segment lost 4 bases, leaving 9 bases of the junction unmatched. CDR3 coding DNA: TGTGCCAGCAGTTCCTACCGGGACAGGAGCAATTCACCCCTCCACTTT. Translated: CASSSYRDRSNSPLHF.

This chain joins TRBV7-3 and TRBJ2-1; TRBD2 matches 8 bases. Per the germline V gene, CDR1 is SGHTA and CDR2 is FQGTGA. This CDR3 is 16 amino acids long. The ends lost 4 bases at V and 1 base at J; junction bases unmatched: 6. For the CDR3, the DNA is TGTGCCAGCAGCTCCTACGGCGGGAGGTCCTACAATGAGCAGTTCTTC. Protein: CASSSYGGRSYNEQFF.

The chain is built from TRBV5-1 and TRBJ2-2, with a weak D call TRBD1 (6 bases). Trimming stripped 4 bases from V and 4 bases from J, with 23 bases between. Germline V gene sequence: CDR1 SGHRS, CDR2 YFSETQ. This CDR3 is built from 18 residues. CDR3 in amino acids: CASSDNRDRGFSTGELFF. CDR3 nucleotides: TGCGCCAGCAGCGATAACCGCGATAGGGGGTTCAGCACCGGGGAGCTGTTTTTT.

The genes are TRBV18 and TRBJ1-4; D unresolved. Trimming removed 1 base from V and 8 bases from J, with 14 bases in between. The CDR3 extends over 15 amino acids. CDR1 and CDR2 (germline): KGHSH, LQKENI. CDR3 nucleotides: TGTGCCAGCTCACCACGAGAACTACCCGGCGAAAAACTGTTTTTT. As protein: CASSPRELPGEKLFF.

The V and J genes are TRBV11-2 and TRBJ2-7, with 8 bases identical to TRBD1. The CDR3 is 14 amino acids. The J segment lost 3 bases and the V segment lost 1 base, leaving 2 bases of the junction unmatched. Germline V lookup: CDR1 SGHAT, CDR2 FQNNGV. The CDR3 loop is CASSLVQGDYEQYF. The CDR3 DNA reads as TGTGCCAGCAGCTTAGTACAGGGGGACTACGAGCAGTACTTC.

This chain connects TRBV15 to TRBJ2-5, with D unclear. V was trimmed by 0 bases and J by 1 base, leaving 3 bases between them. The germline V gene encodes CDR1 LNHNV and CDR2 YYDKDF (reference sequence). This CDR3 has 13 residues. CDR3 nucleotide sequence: TGTGCCACCAGCAGAGATCTCCAAGAGACCCAGTACTTC. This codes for CATSRDLQETQYF.

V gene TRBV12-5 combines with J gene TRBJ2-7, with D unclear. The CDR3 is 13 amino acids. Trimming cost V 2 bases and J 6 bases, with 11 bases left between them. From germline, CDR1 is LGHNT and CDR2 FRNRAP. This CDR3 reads CASGLSLSGEQYF. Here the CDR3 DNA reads TGTGCTAGTGGTTTGTCTCTCTCCGGCGAGCAGTACTTC. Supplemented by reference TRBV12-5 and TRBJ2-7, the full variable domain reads DARVTQTPRHKVTEMGQEVTMRCQPILGHNTVFWYRQTMMQGLELLAYFRNRAPLDDSGMPKDRFSAEMPDATLATLKIQPSEPRDSAVYFCASGLSLSGEQYFGPGTRLTVT.

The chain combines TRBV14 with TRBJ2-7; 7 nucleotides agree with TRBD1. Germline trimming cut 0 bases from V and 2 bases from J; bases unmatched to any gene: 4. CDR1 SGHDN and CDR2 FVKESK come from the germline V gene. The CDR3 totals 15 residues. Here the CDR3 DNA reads TGTGCCAGCAGCCAAGAAGGGGGCCCCACCTACGAGCAGTACTTC. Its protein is CASSQEGGPTYEQYF. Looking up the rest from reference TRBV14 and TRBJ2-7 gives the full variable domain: EAGVTQFPSHSVIEKGQTVTLRCDPISGHDNLYWYRRVMGKEIKFLLHFVKESKQDESGMPNNRFLAERTGGTYSTLKVQPAELEDSGVYFCASSQEGGPTYEQYFGPGTRLTVT.

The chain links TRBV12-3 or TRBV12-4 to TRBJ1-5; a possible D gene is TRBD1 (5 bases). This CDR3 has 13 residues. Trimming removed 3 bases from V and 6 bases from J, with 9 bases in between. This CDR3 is CASSLAGVQPQHF. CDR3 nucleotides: TGTGCCAGCAGTTTGGCGGGGGTTCAGCCCCAGCATTTT.